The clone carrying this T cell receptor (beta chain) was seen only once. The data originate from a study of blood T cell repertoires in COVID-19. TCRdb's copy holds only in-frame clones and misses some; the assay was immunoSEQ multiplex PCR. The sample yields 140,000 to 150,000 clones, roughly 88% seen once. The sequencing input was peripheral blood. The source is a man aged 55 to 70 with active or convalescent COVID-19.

Here the CDR3 DNA reads TGTGCCAGCACAAAAGATCTAGCGGGCAATGAGCAGTTCTTC. Translated, it gives CASTKDLAGNEQFF. This chain connects TRBV2 to TRBJ2-1; TRBD2 matches 8 bases. The germline V gene encodes CDR1 SNHLY and CDR2 FYNNEI. The ends lost 7 bases at V and 6 bases at J; junction bases unmatched: 8. The CDR3 consists of 14 residues.